Detailed here is one TCR beta chain. The antigen remains undetermined. A linear amplification protocol produced the TCR libraries from 500 ng of total RNA. TCRdb re-analysed the reads in MiXCR, keeping a single row per CDR3 protein. This sample has approximately 180,000 distinct CDR3 sequences, with over 60% found just once. This record belongs to a study of healthy donors' naive CD4 and CD8 T cells. The study's findings and limits: Negatively charged CDR3s marked CD8+ lineage; positively charged CDR3s marked CD4+ lineage. CDR3 charge plus V and J genes appeared to account for around an eighth of CD4/CD8 variance.

Naive T cells were sorted: CD4+CD8-CD45RO-CD45RA+ for CD4+, CD8+CD4-CD45RA+CD27bright for CD8+. Trimming cost V 8 bases and J 6 bases, with 11 bases left between them. From germline, CDR1 is KGHSH and CDR2 LQKENI. The CDR3 totals 12 residues. V is TRBV18 and J is TRBJ2-1; D might be TRBD2 (6 bases). The sequence came from a pool of human donors in good health; the sample pools cells from several healthy donors. Sample: naive CD4+ and CD8+ T cells sorted from blood, pooled from several donors. The CDR3 spells CASHSAGNEQFF. The DNA for the CDR3 is TGTGCCAGCCATTCAGCGGGCAATGAGCAGTTCTTC. Full variable domain (outside the CDR3, taken from reference TRBV18 and TRBJ2-1): NAGVMQNPRHLVRRRGQEARLRCSPMKGHSHVYWYRQLPEEGLKFMVYLQKENIIDESGMPKERFSAEFPKEGPSILRIQQVVRGDSAAYFCASHSAGNEQFFGPGTRLTVL.